This T cell receptor (beta chain) was identified during a study of CD8+ T cells in alopecia areata. Comments on this clone: What it binds is unknown.

Whole-study findings and limits: An increase in clonality over normal scalp was evident in lesional scalp, especially alopecia totalis/universalis.

Treatment indicated: oral pan-JAK inhibitor, 5-10 mg twice daily. Specimens obtained from alopecia areata patients comprised lesional scalp punch biopsies and peripheral blood. PBMCs yielded sorted CD4+ and CD8+ T cells. In germline, CDR1 is SGHAT, CDR2 FQNNGV. The CDR3 contains 14 residues. Trimming stripped 4 bases from V and 5 bases from J, with 14 bases between. The sequencing template was cDNA reverse transcribed from extracted RNA. Data came from immunoSEQ multiplex PCR; TCRdb stores just in-frame clones and leaves some out. The data contain 140,000 to 150,000 clones, around half of them singletons.

This chain uses TRBV11-2 with TRBJ2-5; no reliable D call. The origin of this receptor is a human donor with alopecia areata. Source: CD8+ T cells sorted from blood, taken at week 4, from a patient treated with tofacitinib. This CDR3 is CASSSHPSFETQYF. In DNA form, the CDR3 reads TGTGCCAGCAGCTCCCATCCGAGCTTTGAGACCCAGTACTTC.